This TCR beta chain was identified during a study of blood T cells in healthy people across ages. The CDR3 spans 14 residues. The V gene lost 6 bases and the J gene lost 4 bases, with 13 bases spanning the gap. A second roughly 7 to 12 cycle PCR used barcoded and J-beta primers. Each sample provided no less than 2.5 million CDR3-containing paired-end reads. MiXCR was run by TCRdb on the 5' RACE reads, yielding one entry per CDR3 protein. This table holds roughly 1,800,000 distinct CDR3 sequences, roughly 50% found once. Every sample had a minimum of 7 million PBMCs isolated. With regard to this clonotype: The antigen remains unidentified.

Findings and limits, study-wide: In these data, TCR beta diversity tracked strongly with naive T cell percentage.

The sequencing sample was made of blood. This TCR came from a woman aged 40 to 50 in good health. V and J are TRBV12-3 or TRBV12-4 and TRBJ2-1; tentatively, D is TRBD2 (6 bases). CDR3 DNA: TGTGCCAGCAGCCACGACGGGGGATACAATGAGCAGTTCTTC. Protein sequence: CASSHDGGYNEQFF.